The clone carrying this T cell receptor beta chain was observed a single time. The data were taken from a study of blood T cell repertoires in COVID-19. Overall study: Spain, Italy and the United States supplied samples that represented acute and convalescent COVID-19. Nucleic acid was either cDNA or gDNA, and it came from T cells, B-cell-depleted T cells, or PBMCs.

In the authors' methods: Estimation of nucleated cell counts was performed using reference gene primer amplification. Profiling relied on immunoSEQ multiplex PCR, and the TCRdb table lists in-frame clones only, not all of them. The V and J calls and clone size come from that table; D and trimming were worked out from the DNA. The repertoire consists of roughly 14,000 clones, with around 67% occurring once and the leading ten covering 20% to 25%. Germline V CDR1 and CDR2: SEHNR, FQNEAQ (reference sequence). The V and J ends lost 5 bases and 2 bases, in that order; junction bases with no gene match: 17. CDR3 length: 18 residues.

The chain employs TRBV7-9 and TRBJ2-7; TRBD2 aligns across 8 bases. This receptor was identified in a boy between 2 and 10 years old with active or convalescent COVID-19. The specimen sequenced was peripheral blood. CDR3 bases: TGTGCCAGCAGCCCCGGGCTAGCGGGCTCAAACAGGGCCTACGAGCAGTACTTC. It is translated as CASSPGLAGSNRAYEQYF. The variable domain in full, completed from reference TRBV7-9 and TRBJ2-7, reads DTGVSQNPRHKITKRGQNVTFRCDPISEHNRLYWYRQTLGQGPEFLTYFQNEAQLEKSRLLSDRFSAERPKGSFSTLEIQRTEQGDSAMYLCASSPGLAGSNRAYEQYFGPGTRLTVT.